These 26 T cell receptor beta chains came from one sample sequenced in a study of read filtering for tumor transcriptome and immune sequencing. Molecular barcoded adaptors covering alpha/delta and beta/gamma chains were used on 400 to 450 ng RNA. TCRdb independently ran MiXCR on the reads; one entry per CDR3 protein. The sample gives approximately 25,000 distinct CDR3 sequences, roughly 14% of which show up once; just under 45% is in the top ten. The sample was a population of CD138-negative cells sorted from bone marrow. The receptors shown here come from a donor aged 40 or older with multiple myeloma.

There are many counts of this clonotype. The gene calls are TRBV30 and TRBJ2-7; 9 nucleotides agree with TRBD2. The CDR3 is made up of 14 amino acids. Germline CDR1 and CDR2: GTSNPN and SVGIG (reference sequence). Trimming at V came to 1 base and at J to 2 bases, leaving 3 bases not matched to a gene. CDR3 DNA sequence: TGTGCCTGGAGTGCTAGCGGGGCCACCTACGAGCAGTACTTC. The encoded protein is CAWSASGATYEQYF.

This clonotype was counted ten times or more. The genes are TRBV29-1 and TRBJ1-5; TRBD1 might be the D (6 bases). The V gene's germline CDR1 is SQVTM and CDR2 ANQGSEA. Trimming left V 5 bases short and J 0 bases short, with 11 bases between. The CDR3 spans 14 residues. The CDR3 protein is CSVTWDNSNQPQHF. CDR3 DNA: TGCAGCGTTACCTGGGACAATAGCAATCAGCCCCAGCATTTT.

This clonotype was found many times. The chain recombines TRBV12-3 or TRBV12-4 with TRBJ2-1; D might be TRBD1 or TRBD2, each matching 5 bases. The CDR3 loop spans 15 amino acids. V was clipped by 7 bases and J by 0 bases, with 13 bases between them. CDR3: CASIPRGSSYNEQFF. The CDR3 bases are TGTGCCAGCATCCCGAGGGGTAGCTCCTACAATGAGCAGTTCTTC.

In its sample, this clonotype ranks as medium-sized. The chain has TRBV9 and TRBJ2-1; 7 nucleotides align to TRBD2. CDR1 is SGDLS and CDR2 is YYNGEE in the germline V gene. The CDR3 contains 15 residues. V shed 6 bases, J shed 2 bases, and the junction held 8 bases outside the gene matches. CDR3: CASTERDAPYNEQFF. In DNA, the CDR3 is TGTGCCAGCACCGAGCGGGACGCCCCCTACAATGAGCAGTTCTTC.

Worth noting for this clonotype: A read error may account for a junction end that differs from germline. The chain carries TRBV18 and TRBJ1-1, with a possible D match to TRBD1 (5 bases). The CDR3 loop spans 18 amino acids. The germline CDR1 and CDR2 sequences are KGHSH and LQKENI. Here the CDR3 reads CASSPGLRGGSENTGAFF. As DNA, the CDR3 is TGTGCCAGCTCACCCGGTCTGAGGGGCGGTTCGGAAAACACTGGAGCTTTCTTT.

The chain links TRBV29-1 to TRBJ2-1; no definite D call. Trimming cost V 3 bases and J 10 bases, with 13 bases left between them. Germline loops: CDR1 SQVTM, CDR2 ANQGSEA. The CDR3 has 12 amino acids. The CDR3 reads CSVDTLTTEQFF. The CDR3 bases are TGCAGCGTTGATACACTTACAACAGAGCAGTTCTTC.

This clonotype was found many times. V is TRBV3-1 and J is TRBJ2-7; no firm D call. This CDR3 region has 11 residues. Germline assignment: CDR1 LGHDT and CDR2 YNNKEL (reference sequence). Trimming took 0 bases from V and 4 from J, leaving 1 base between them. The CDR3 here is CASSQEYEQYF. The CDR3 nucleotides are TGTGCCAGCAGCCAAGAATACGAGCAGTACTTC.

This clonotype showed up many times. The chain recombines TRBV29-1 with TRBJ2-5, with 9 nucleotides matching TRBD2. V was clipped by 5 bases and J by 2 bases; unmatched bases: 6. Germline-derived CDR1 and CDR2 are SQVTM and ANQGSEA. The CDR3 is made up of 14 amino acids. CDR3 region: CSVPTSGIQETQYF. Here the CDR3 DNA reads TGCAGCGTTCCGACTAGCGGCATACAAGAGACCCAGTACTTC. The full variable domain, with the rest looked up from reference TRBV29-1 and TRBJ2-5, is SAVISQKPSRDICQRGTSLTIQCQVDSQVTMMFWYRQQPGQSLTLIATANQGSEATYESGFVIDKFPISRPNLTFSTLTVSNMSPEDSSIYLCSVPTSGIQETQYFGPGTRLLVL.

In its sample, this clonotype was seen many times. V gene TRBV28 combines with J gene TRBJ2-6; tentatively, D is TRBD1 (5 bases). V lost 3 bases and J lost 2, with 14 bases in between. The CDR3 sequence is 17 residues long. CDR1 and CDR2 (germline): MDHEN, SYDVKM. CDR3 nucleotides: TGTGCCAGCAGTTTTAGGCAGGGCAAGGCTGGGGCCAACGTCCTGACTTTC. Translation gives CASSFRQGKAGANVLTF.

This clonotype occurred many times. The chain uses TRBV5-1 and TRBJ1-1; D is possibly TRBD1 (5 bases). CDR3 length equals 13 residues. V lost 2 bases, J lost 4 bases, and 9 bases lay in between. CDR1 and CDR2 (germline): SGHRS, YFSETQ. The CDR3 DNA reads TGCGCCAGCAGCTTCCGACAGCCCACTGAAGCTTTCTTT. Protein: CASSFRQPTEAFF.

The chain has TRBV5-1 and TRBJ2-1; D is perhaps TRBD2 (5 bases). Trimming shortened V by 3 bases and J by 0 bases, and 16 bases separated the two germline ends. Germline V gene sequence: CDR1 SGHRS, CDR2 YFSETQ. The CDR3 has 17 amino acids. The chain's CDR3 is CASSSSFGESSYNEQFF. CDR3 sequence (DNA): TGCGCCAGCAGCTCGAGCTTCGGGGAAAGCTCCTACAATGAGCAGTTCTTC.

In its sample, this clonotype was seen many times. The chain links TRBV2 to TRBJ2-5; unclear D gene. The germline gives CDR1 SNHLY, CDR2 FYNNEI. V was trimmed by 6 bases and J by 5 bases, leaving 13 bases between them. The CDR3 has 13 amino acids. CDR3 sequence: CASRRDAEETQYF. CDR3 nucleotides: TGTGCCAGCAGGCGAGATGCAGAGGAGACCCAGTACTTC.

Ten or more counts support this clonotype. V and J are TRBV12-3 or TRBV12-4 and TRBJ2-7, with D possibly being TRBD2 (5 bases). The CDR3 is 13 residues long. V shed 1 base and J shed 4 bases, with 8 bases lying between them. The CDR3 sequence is CASSLGSGYEQYF. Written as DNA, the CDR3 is TGTGCCAGCAGTTTAGGGTCGGGGTACGAGCAGTACTTC.

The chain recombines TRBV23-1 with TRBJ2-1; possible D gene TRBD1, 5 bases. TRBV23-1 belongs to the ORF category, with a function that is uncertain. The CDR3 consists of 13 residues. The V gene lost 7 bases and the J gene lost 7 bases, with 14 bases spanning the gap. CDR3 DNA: TGCGCCAGCAATCCGACAGTGTATAATGAGCAGTTCTTC. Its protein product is CASNPTVYNEQFF.

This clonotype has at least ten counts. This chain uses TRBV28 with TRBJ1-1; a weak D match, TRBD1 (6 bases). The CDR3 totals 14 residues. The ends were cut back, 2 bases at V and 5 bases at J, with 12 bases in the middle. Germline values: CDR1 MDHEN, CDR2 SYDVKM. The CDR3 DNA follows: TGTGCCAGCAGTTTACTAGGGGGTCGGACTGAAGCTTTCTTT. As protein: CASSLLGGRTEAFF.

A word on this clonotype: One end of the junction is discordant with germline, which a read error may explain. The CDR3 region has the DNA TGCGCCGGCAGCTTGGCCAAACAGGGAGAGGATGGCTACACCTTC. The encoded protein is CAGSLAKQGEDGYTF. V usage is TRBV5-1 and J usage is TRBJ1-2; tentatively, D is TRBD1 (6 bases). CDR1 SGHRS and CDR2 YFSETQ come from the germline V gene. This CDR3 is 15 amino acids long. The full variable domain, in which reference TRBV5-1 and TRBJ1-2 provide the parts outside the CDR3, is KAGVTQTPRYLIKTRGQQVTLSCSPISGHRSVSWYQQTPGQGLQFLFEYFSETQRNKGNFPGRFSGRQFSNSRSEMNVSTLELGDSALYLCAGSLAKQGEDGYTFGSGTRLTVV.

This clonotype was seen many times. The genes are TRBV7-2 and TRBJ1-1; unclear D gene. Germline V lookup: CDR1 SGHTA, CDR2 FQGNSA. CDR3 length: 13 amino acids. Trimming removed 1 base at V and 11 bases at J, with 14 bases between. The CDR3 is CASSLGGGVNAFF. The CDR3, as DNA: TGTGCCAGCAGCTTAGGTGGCGGGGTGAACGCTTTCTTT.

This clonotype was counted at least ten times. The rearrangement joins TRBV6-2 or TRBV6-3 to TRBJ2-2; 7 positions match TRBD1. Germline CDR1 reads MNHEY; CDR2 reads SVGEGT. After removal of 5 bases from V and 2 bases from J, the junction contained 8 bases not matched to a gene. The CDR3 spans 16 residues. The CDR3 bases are TGTGCCAGCAGTACATCCGGGACAGCAAACACCGGGGAGCTGTTTTTT. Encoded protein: CASSTSGTANTGELFF.

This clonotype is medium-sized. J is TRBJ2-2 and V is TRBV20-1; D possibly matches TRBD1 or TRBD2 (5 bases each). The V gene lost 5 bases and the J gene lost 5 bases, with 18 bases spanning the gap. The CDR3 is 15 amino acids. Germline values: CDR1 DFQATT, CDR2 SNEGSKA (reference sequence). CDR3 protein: CSALEGRLKTGELFF. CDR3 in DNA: TGCAGTGCTCTTGAGGGGAGACTTAAAACCGGGGAGCTGTTTTTT.

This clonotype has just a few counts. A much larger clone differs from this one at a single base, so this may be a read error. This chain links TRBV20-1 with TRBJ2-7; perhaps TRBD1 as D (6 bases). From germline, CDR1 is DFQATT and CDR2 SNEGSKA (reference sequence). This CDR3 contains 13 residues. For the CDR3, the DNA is TGCAGTGTTACCGGTGGGGGCGGTTACGAGCGGTACTTC. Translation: CSVTGGGGYERYF.

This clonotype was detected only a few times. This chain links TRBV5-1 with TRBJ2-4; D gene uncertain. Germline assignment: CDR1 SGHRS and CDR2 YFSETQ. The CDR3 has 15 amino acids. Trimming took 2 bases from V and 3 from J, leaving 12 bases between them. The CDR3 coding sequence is TGCGCCAGCAGCTTTGAAGGGTCCGGCAAAAACATTCAGTACTTC. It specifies CASSFEGSGKNIQYF.

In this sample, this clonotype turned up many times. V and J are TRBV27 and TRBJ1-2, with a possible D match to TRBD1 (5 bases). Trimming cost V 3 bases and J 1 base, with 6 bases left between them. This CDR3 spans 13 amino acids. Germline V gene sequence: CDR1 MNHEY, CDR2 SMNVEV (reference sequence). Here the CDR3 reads CASSFRDNYGYTF. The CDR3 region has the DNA TGTGCCAGCAGTTTCAGGGATAACTATGGCTACACCTTC.

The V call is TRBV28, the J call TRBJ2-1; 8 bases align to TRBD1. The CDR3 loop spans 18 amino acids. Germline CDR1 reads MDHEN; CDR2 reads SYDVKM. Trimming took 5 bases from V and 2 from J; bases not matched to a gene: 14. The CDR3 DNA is TGTGCCAGCAGTACCCAGATGAGACAGGGGAGCGCCTACAATGAGCAGTTCTTC. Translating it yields CASSTQMRQGSAYNEQFF.

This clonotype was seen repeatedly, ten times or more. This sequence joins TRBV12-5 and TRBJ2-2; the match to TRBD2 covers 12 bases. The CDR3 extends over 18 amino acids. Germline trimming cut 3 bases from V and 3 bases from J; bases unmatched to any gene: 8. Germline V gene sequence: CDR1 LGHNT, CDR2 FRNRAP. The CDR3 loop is CASGFLLAGGPDTGELFF. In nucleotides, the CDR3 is TGTGCTAGTGGTTTCCTCCTAGCGGGAGGGCCTGACACCGGGGAGCTGTTTTTT.

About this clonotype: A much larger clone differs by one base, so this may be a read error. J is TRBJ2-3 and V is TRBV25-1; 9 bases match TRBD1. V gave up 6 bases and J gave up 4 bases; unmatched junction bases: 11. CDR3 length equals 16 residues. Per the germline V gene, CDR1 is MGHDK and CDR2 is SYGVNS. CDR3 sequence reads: CASSRTGGGRADTQYF. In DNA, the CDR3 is TGTGCCAGCAGCCGAACAGGGGGCGGACGCGCAGATACGCAGTATTTT.

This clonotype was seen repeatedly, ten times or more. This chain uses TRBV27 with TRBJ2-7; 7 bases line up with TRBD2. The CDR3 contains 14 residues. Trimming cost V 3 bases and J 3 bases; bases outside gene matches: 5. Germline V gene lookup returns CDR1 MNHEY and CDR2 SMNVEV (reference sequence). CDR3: CASSLGGRVYEQYF. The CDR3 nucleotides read TGTGCCAGCAGTTTGGGGGGGAGGGTCTACGAGCAGTACTTC.